This T cell receptor (beta chain) was observed in a study of T cells in localized non-small cell lung cancer. General study results and limits: A median of around 52 clones ranked among the top 100 in tumor appeared in adjacent lung. Patients showing higher blood T cell density tended to see longer overall survival. As only one tumor region underwent sequencing, heterogeneity remains possible. Clonality of T cells reached its maximum in uninvolved adjacent lung, surpassing tumor.

The CDR3 sequence is 13 residues long. Germline values: CDR1 SNHLY, CDR2 FYNNEI. Trimming removed 3 bases from V and 4 bases from J, with 9 bases in between. TCRdb keeps only in-frame clones here, not all; method: immunoSEQ multiplex PCR. The table shows about 21,000 clones, with about 80% occurring only once. A note on this clone: Its antigen is as yet unknown.

This receptor was taken from a man between 40 and 75 years old with stage I lung adenocarcinoma. The material sequenced was peripheral blood, taken before any cancer treatment. The chain couples TRBV2 to TRBJ1-1, with D unclear. The CDR3 nucleotides read TGTGCCAGCAGTGATGCGGCTTTCACTGAAGCTTTCTTT. Its translation is CASSDAAFTEAFF.